This T cell receptor beta chain was recovered during a study of OX40 agonist ivuxolimab in advanced cancers. Turning to the study itself: Earlier treatment with anti-PD-1, anti-PD-L1 or anti-CTLA-4 was permitted, and about 40% had received some.

Assay: immunoSEQ multiplex PCR; the TCRdb copy retains only in-frame clones and omits some. Among roughly 68,000 clones listed, around 83% were seen once. Overall study findings and caveats: Compared with others, partial responders at 0.1-3.0 mg/kg displayed clonal expansion among the lowest.

The germline V gene encodes CDR1 MDHEN and CDR2 SYDVKM. With 0 bases removed from V and 5 bases from J, the gap between germline ends came to 2 bases. CDR3 length equals 11 residues. This clone was recorded once. Its target is not known. This specimen consisted of CD4+ or CD8+ T cells sorted from blood, obtained in a trial of the OX40 agonist ivuxolimab. The chain carries TRBV28 and TRBJ2-7; D gene ambiguous. This TCR derives from an adult with an advanced solid tumor such as melanoma, head and neck, liver or kidney cancer. CDR3 sequence (DNA): TGTGCCAGCAGTTTATGGCACGAGCAGTACTTC. Translation gives CASSLWHEQYF.